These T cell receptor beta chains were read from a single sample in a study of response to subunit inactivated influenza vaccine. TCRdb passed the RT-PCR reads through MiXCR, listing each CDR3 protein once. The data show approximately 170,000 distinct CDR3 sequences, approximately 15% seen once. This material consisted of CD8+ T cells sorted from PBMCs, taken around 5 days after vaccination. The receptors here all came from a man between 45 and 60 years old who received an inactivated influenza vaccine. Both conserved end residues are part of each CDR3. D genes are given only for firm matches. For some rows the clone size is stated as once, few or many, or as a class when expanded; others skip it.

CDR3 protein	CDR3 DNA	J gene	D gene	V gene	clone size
CASRDGGPYYEQYF	TGTGCCAGCCGGGACGGGGGACCTTACTACGAGCAGTACTTC	TRBJ2-7	-	TRBV25-1	-
CAIGHGLNEQFF	TGTGCCATCGGCCACGGGCTCAATGAGCAGTTCTTC	TRBJ2-1	-	TRBV5-5	-
CASWAYGYTF	TGTGCCAGCTGGGCCTATGGCTACACCTTC	TRBJ1-2	-	TRBV7-9	many
CSVGHGTGGAYEQYF	TGCAGCGTGGGACATGGGACGGGGGGAGCATACGAGCAGTACTTC	TRBJ2-7	-	TRBV29-1	-
CASSQQEVSNQPQHF	TGCGCCAGCAGCCAGCAAGAGGTTAGCAATCAGCCCCAGCATTTT	TRBJ1-5	-	TRBV4-1	-
CSVEDWVQASPYNEQFF	TGCAGCGTTGAAGATTGGGTACAGGCCTCACCTTACAATGAGCAGTTCTTC	TRBJ2-1	-	TRBV29-1	-
CARSLSEQYF	TGTGCCAGAAGCTTGAGCGAGCAGTACTTC	TRBJ2-7	-	TRBV5-3	few
CSGAADRPYEQYF	TGCAGTGGGGCCGCGGACAGGCCCTACGAGCAGTACTTC	TRBJ2-7	TRBD1	TRBV20-1	-
CASSGPLAGGADTQYF	TGTGCCAGCAGCGGACCACTAGCGGGGGGTGCAGATACGCAGTATTTT	TRBJ2-3	TRBD2	TRBV9	many
CASSLELAPYTDTQYF	TGTGCCAGCAGCTTGGAGTTAGCCCCATACACAGATACGCAGTATTTT	TRBJ2-3	-	TRBV5-6	-
CSARDRPGAVGETQYF	TGCAGTGCTAGAGATCGTCCGGGTGCGGTAGGAGAGACCCAGTACTTC	TRBJ2-5	-	TRBV20-1	many
CASSLTRDYTDTQYF	TGTGCCAGCAGCTTGACCCGGGACTACACAGATACGCAGTATTTT	TRBJ2-3	TRBD2	TRBV11-2	many
CASSLVQGRPDTQCF	TGTGCCAGCAGCTTAGTCCAGGGTCGTCCAGATACGCAGTGTTTT	TRBJ2-3	-	TRBV7-9	once
CASSVQGITEAFF	TGTGCCAGCAGTGTACAGGGTATCACTGAAGCTTTCTTT	TRBJ1-1	-	TRBV12-3/TRBV12-4	few
CASQFRDSSYEQYF	TGTGCCAGCCAGTTCCGGGACTCCTCCTACGAGCAGTACTTC	TRBJ2-7	-	TRBV6-5	few
CASSQGGQGTGELFF	TGCGCCAGCAGCCAAGGAGGACAGGGGACCGGGGAGCTGTTTTTT	TRBJ2-2	TRBD1	TRBV4-3	-
CAGGTAYSNQPQHF	TGTGCCGGGGGGACAGCATATAGCAATCAGCCCCAGCATTTT	TRBJ1-5	TRBD1	TRBV19	few
CASSHGRGTRKIQYF	TGTGCCAGCAGCCACGGGAGAGGTACACGAAAAATTCAGTACTTC	TRBJ2-4	-	TRBV5-6	few
CSALHPDRSNYGYTF	TGCAGCGCCCTACACCCAGACAGATCTAACTATGGCTACACCTTC	TRBJ1-2	-	TRBV29-1	many
CASSYTGGLSGGELFF	TGTGCCAGCAGCTACACAGGGGGCTTAAGTGGCGGGGAGCTGTTTTTT	TRBJ2-2	TRBD1	TRBV7-9	-
CASSLWGQSGDEQFF	TGTGCCAGCAGCTTATGGGGACAGTCCGGCGATGAGCAGTTCTTC	TRBJ2-1	TRBD1	TRBV7-9	-
CASSQGGGGPWSTEAFF	TGTGCCAGCAGCCAAGGGGGTGGTGGGCCATGGAGCACTGAAGCTTTCTTT	TRBJ1-1	-	TRBV7-9	-
CASSLDATGGRDEQYF	TGTGCCAGCAGTCTTGATGCGACAGGGGGCCGTGACGAGCAGTACTTC	TRBJ2-7	TRBD1	TRBV6-2/TRBV6-3	-
CASSYSSESNYGYTF	TGTGCCAGCAGTTATAGTTCCGAGAGTAACTATGGCTACACCTTC	TRBJ1-2	-	TRBV6-2/TRBV6-3	-
CSARDHHAGELFF	TGCAGTGCTAGAGACCACCACGCCGGGGAGCTGTTTTTT	TRBJ2-2	-	TRBV20-1	many
CASSLGGTLGGPLHF	TGTGCCAGCAGCTTAGGGGGGACCCTGGGAGGACCCCTCCACTTT	TRBJ1-6	-	TRBV7-8	-
CASSLEKWGDITDTQYF	TGTGCCAGCAGCTTAGAAAAATGGGGGGACATCACAGATACGCAGTATTTT	TRBJ2-3	-	TRBV11-2	-
CASSSTSPLYNEQFF	TGTGCCAGCAGTTCAACTAGCCCCCTTTACAATGAGCAGTTCTTC	TRBJ2-1	-	TRBV6-5	few
CASSGGEWRDPYEQYF	TGTGCCAGCAGCGGCGGCGAATGGCGGGATCCCTACGAGCAGTACTTC	TRBJ2-7	-	TRBV5-5	few
CASRPDFSYEQYF	TGTGCCAGCAGACCTGACTTCTCCTACGAGCAGTACTTC	TRBJ2-7	-	TRBV27	-
CATSPTRRGTTHEQFF	TGTGCCACCAGCCCGACCCGCCGAGGTACTACCCATGAGCAGTTCTTC	TRBJ2-1	-	TRBV11-2	-
CASSQTEGTDTQYF	TGTGCCAGCAGCCAGACAGAGGGCACAGATACGCAGTATTTT	TRBJ2-3	-	TRBV7-6	-